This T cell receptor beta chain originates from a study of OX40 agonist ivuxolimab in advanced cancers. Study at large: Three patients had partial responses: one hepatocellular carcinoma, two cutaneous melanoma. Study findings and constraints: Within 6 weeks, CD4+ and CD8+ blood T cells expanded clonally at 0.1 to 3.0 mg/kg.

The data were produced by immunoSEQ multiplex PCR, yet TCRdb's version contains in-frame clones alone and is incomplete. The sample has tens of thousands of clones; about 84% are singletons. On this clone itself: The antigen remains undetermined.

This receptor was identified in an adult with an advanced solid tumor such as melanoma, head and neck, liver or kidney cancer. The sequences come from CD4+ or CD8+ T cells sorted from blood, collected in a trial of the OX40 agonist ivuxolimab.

CDR3 protein: CASSPRAGGRGSYEQYF. The CDR3 bases are TGTGCCAGCAGTCCCCGAGCGGGCGGGAGGGGGTCCTACGAGCAGTACTTC. The genes are TRBV28 and TRBJ2-7, with 9 bases fitting TRBD2. Germline assignment: CDR1 MDHEN and CDR2 SYDVKM. The J segment lost 1 base and the V segment lost 5 bases, leaving 12 bases of the junction unmatched. The CDR3 totals 17 residues.